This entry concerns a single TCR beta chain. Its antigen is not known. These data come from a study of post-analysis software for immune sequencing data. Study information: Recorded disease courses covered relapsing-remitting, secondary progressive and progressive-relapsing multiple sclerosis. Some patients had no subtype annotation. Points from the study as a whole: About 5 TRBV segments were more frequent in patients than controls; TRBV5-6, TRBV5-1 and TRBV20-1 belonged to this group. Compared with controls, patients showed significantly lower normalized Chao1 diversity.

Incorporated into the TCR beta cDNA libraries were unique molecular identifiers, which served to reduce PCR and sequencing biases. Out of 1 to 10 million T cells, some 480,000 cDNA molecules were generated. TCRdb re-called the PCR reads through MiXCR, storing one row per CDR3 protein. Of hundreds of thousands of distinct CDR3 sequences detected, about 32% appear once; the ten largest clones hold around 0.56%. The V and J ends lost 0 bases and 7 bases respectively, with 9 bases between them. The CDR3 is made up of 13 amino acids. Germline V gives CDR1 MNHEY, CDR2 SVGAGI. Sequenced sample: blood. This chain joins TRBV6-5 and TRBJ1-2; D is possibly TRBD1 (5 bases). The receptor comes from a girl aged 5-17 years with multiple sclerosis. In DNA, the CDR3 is TGTGCCAGCAGTTACTCCGGGACGGGTGGCTACACCTTC. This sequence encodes CASSYSGTGGYTF.